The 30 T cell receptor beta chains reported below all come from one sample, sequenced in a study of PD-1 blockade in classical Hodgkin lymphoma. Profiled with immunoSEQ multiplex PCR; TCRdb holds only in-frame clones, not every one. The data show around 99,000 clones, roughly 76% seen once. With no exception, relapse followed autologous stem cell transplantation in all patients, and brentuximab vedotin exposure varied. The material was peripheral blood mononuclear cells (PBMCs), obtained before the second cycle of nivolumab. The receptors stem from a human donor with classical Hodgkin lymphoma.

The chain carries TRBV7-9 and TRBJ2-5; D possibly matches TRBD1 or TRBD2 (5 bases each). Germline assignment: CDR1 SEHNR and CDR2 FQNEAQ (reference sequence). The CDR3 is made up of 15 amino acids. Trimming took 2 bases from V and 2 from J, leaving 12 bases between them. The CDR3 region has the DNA TGTGCCAGCAGCTTACGGGACGGTTTACAAGAGACCCAGTACTTC. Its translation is CASSLRDGLQETQYF.

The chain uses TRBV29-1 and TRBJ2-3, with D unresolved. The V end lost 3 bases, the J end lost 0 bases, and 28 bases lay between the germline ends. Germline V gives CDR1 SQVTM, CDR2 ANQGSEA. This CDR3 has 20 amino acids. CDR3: CSVDLRRRAPTAASTDTQYF. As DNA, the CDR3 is TGCAGCGTTGACCTCCGAAGAAGGGCTCCCACGGCCGCGAGCACAGATACGCAGTATTTT.

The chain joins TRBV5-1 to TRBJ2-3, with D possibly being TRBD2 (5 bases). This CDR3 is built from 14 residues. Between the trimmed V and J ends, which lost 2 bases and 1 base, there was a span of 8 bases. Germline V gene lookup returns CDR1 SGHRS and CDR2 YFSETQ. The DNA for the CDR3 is TGCGCCAGCAGCTTCGGTAGCGGCACAGATACGCAGTATTTT. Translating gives CASSFGSGTDTQYF.

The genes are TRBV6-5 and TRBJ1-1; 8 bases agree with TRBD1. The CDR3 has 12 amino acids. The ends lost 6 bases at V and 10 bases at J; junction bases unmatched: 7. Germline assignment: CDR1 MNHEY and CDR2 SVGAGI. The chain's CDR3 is CASSRQGLIAFF. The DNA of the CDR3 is TGTGCCAGCAGCCGACAGGGGTTGATAGCTTTCTTT.

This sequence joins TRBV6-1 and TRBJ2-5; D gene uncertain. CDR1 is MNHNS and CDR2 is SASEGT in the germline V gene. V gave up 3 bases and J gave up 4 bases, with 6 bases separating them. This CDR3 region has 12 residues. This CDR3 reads CASSDYRETQYF. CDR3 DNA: TGTGCCAGCAGTGATTACAGAGAGACCCAGTACTTC.

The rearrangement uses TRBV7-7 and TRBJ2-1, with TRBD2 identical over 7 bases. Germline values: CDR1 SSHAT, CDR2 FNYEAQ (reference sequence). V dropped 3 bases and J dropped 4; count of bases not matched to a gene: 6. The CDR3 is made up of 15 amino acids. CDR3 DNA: TGTGCCAGCAGCTTTCGCCTAGCGGAGTACAATGAGCAGTTCTTC. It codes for CASSFRLAEYNEQFF.

The CDR3 region is CASSLGGGGLARLMGEQFF. Here the CDR3 DNA reads TGTGCCAGCAGCTTAGGGGGAGGAGGACTAGCGAGACTTATGGGGGAGCAGTTCTTC. The chain is built from TRBV7-8 and TRBJ2-1; 9 bases are a match to TRBD2. Germline V gives CDR1 SGHVS, CDR2 FQNEAQ. There are 19 residues in the CDR3. V trimming: 1 base; J trimming: 10 bases; junction bases outside the gene matches: 20.

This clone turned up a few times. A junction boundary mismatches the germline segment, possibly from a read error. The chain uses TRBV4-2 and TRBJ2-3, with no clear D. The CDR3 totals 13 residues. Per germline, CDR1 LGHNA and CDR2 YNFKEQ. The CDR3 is CASRQGYTDTQYF. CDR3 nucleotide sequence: TGTGCCAGCAGACAAGGTTACACAGATACGCAGTATTTT.

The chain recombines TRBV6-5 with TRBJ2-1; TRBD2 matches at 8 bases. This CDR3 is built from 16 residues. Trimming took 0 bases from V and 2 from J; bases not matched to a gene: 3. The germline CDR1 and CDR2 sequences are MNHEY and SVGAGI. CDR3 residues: CASSYSGLAPYNEQFF. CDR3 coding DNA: TGTGCCAGCAGTTACTCAGGACTAGCACCCTACAATGAGCAGTTCTTC.

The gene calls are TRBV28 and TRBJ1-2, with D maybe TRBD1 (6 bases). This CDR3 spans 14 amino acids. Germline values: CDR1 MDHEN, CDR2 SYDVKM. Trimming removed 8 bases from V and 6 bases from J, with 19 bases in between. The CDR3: CASRRTGQRDGYTF. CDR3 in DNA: TGTGCCAGCCGCCGGACGGGACAAAGGGATGGCTACACCTTC.

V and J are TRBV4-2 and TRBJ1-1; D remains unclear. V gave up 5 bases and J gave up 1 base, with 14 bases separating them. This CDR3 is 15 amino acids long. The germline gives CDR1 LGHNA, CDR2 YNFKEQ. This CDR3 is CASSNPRAGNTEAFF. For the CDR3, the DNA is TGTGCCAGCAGCAACCCTCGCGCGGGGAACACTGAAGCTTTCTTT.

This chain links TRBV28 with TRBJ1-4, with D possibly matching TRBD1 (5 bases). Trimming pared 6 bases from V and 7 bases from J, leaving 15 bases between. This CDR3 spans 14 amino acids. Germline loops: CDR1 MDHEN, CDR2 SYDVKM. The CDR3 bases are TGTGCCAGCAGAACCGGGACTACTCGTGAAAAACTGTTTTTT. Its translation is CASRTGTTREKLFF.

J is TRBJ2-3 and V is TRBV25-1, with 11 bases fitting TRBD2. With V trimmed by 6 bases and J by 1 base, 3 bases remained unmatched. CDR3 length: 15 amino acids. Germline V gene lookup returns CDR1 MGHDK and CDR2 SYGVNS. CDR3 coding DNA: TGTGCCAGCAGGGGGACTAGCGGACGCACAGATACGCAGTATTTT. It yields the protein CASRGTSGRTDTQYF.

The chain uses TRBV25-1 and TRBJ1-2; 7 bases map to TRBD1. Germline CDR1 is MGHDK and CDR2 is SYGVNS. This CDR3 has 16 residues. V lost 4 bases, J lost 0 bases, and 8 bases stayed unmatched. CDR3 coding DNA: TGTGCCAGCAGTGGCACGGACAGGCCCACTAACTATGGCTACACCTTC. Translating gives CASSGTDRPTNYGYTF.

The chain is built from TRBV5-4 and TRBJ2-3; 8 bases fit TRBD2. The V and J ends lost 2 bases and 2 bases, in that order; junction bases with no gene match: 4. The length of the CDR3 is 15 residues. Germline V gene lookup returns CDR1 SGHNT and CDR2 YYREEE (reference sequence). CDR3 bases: TGTGCCAGCAGCTTTCCGGGAGGGCCCACAGATACGCAGTATTTT. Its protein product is CASSFPGGPTDTQYF.

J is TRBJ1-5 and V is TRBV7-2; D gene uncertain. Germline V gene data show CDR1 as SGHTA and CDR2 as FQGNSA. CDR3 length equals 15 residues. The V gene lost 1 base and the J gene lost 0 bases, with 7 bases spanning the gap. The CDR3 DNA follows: TGTGCCAGCAGCTTAGTGGAGGTTAGCAATCAGCCCCAGCATTTT. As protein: CASSLVEVSNQPQHF. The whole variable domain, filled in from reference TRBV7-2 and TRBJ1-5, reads GAGVSQSPSNKVTEKGKDVELRCDPISGHTALYWYRQSLGQGLEFLIYFQGNSAPDKSGLPSDRFSAERTGGSVSTLTIQRTQQEDSAVYLCASSLVEVSNQPQHFGDGTRLSIL.

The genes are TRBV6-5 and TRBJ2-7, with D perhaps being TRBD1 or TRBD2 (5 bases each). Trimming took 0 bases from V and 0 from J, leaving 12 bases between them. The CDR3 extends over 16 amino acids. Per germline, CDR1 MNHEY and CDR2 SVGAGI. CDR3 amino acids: CASSYSSGTTSYEQYF. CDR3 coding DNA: TGTGCCAGCAGTTACTCGAGTGGGACCACCTCCTACGAGCAGTACTTC.

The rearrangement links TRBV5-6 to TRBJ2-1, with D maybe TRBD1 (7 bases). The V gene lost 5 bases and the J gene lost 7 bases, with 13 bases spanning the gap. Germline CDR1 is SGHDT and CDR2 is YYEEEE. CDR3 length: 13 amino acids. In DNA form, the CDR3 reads TGTGCCAGCAGTCCGACAGGGAGGAATGAGCAGTTCTTC. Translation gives CASSPTGRNEQFF.

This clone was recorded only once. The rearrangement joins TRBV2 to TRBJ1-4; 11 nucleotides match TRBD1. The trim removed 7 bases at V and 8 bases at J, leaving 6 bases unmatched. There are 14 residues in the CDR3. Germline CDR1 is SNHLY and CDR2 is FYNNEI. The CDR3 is CASTGTGGPEKLFF. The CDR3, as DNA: TGTGCCAGCACCGGGACAGGGGGTCCCGAAAAACTGTTTTTT.

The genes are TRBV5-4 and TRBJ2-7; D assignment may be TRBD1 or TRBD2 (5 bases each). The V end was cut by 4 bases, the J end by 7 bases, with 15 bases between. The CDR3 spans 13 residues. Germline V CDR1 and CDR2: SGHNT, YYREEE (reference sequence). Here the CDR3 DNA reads TGTGCCAGCAGCCCCGGCTGGGACGGAGAGCAGTACTTC. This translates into CASSPGWDGEQYF.

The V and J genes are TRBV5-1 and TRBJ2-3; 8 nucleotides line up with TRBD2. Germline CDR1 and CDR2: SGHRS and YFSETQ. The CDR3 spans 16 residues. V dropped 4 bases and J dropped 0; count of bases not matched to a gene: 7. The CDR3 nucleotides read TGCGCCAGCAGCCCTAGGGCTAGCGGGAGCACAGATACGCAGTATTTT. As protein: CASSPRASGSTDTQYF.

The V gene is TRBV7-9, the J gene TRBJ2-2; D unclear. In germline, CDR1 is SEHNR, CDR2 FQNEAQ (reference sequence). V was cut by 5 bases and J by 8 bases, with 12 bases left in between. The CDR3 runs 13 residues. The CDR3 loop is CASSPGLRGELFF. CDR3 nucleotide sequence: TGTGCCAGCAGCCCCGGGCTCCGAGGGGAGCTGTTTTTT.

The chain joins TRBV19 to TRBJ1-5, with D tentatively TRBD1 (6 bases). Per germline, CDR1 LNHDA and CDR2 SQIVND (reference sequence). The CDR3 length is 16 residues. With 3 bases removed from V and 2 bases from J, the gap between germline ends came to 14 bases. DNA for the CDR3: TGTGCCAGTAGTATCAGTCCGGGGGCTGGCAATCAGCCCCAGCATTTT. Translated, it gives CASSISPGAGNQPQHF.

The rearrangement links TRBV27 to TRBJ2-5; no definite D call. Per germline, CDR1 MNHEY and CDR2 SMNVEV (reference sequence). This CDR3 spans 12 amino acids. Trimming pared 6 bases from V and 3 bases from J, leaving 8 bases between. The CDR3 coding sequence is TGTGCCAGCAGGAATCATAAAGAGACCCAGTACTTC. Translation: CASRNHKETQYF.

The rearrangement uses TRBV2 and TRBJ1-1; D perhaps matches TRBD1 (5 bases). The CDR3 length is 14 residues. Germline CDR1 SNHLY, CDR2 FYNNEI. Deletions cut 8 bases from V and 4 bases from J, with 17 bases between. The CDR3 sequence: CASLKRGTATEAFF. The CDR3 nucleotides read TGTGCCAGCCTAAAAAGGGGTACAGCCACTGAAGCTTTCTTT. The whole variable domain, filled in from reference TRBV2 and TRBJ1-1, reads EPEVTQTPSHQVTQMGQEVILRCVPISNHLYFYWYRQILGQKVEFLVSFYNNEISEKSEIFDDQFSVERPDGSNFTLKIRSTKLEDSAMYFCASLKRGTATEAFFGQGTRLTVV.

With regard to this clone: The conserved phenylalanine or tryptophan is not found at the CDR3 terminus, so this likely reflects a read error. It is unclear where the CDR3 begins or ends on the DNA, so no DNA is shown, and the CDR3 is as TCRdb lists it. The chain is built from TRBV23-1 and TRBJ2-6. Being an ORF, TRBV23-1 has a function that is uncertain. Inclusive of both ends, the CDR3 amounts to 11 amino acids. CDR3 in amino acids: CASGRRDRTPG.

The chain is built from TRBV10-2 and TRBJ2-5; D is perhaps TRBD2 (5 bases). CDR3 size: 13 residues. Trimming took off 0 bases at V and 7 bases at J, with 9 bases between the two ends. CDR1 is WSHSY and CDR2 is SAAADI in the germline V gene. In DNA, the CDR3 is TGCGCCAGCAGTGAGTCGACCCGGGGGACCCAGTACTTC. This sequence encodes CASSESTRGTQYF.

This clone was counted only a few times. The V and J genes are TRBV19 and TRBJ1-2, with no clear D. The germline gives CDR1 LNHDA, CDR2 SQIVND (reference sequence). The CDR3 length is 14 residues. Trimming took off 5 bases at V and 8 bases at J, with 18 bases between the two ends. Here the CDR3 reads CASSGSRTRVGYTF. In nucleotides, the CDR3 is TGTGCCAGTAGTGGATCTAGGACCCGAGTGGGCTACACCTTC.

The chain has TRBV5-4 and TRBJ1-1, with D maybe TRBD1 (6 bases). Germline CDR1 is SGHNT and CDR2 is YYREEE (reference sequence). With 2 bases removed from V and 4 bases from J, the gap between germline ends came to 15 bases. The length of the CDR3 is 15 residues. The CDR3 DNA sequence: TGTGCCAGCAGCTTCGGGGGGGCTGGGAGCACTGAAGCTTTCTTT. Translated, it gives CASSFGGAGSTEAFF.

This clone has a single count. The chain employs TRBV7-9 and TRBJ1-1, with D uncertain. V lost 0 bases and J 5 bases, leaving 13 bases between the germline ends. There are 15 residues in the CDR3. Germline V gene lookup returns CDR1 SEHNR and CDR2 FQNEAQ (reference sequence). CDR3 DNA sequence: TGTGCCAGCAGCTTAGCGCCGGGCCAGATGACTGAAGCTTTCTTT. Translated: CASSLAPGQMTEAFF.